This record looks at one T cell receptor (beta chain) sequence and its context. The source of the sample is a study of control samples from healthy donors and cancer patients. V shed 6 bases and J shed 7 bases, with 19 bases lying between them. Germline V gene sequence: CDR1 KGHSH, CDR2 LQKENI. The CDR3 length is 15 residues. Here immunoSEQ multiplex PCR was the method, and the copy in TCRdb shows in-frame clones only, minus some. The sample carries around 53,000 clones, about nine tenths recorded once. Sequenced input: PBMCs. The clonotype comes from a man in his 60s with head and neck cancer. V usage is TRBV18 and J usage is TRBJ1-5; no firm D call. The CDR3 reads CASSPTHQSGQPQHF. Here the CDR3 DNA reads TGTGCCAGCTCCCCAACCCATCAGTCTGGGCAGCCCCAGCATTTT.